These 4 T cell receptor beta chains were sequenced from one sample in a study of T-cell reconstitution after alpha-beta-depleted transplantation in children. Molecular barcoding with unique molecular identifiers was used for the TCRbeta library. From the PCR reads, TCRdb called clonotypes with MiXCR, one entry per CDR3 protein. The table includes around 600,000 distinct CDR3 sequences, 20% to 25% detected once. The sample was PBMCs, mostly from graft donor cells, taken 360 days after TCRalphabeta/CD19-depleted stem cell transplant. These receptors all come from a boy under three years old who had a stem cell transplant for acute myeloid leukemia, so the T cells may come from the graft donor.

The sample holds one count of this clonotype. The V call is TRBV18, the J call TRBJ1-1, with D unclear. This CDR3 region has 14 residues. Looked up from germline, CDR1 is KGHSH and CDR2 is LQKENI. The germline V and J ends were trimmed by 1 base and 14 bases, with 20 bases remaining between them. DNA for the CDR3: TGTGCCAGCTCACCACAGAACCGGGCCCCTCATGGATTCTTT. Encoded protein: CASSPQNRAPHGFF.

This clonotype was counted many times. The gene calls are TRBV7-8 and TRBJ2-7; D uncertain. V was cut by 4 bases and J by 0 bases, with 10 bases left in between. The CDR3 length is 14 residues. Germline V gene sequence: CDR1 SGHVS, CDR2 FQNEAQ. CDR3 sequence: CASSSPSDSYEQYV. The CDR3, as DNA: TGTGCCAGCAGCTCCCCCTCAGACTCCTACGAGCAGTACGTC.

In this sample, this clonotype turned up many times. Since no conserved phenylalanine or tryptophan closes the CDR3, a read error is the likely cause. It is unclear where the CDR3 begins or ends on the DNA, so no DNA is shown, and the CDR3 is as TCRdb lists it. This chain connects TRBV28 to TRBJ1-2. Germline-derived CDR1 and CDR2 are MDHEN and SYDVKM. The CDR3 comprises 13 residues, both ends counted. The CDR3 is CASSFQLDRPPNV.

The table lists this clonotype with many counts. The rearrangement links TRBV7-2 to TRBJ2-5; D is unresolved. The CDR3 runs to 12 residues. Trimming left V 1 base short and J 7 bases short, with 7 bases between. CDR1 SGHTA and CDR2 FQGNSA come from the germline V gene. The CDR3 bases are TGTGCCAGCAGCTTAGGTGGGGTGACCCAGTACTTC. Protein sequence: CASSLGGVTQYF.